The present entry profiles one TCR beta chain with its context. A few counts support this clone. Its cognate antigen has yet to be identified. No clone much larger than this one lies a single base away; base qualities are absent. This sample was taken from a study of cytomegalovirus exposure and HLA in healthy donors (dated by TCRdb to about 2017). With regard to the full study: In an earlier analysis of approximately 500 of the donors, about 270 Gb of sequence data and just under 120 million unique TCR beta sequences from about 190 million T cells were reported. All discovery cohort repertoires had been generated on a single sequencing platform. Typing coverage differed by locus: A, B, C, DRB1 and DQB1 were typed in about 629-640 donors, DQA1 in approximately 520, DPA1 in 600 to 610, and DPB1 in 400 to 490. Several DR-DQ haplotypes were handled as single units for association and clustering, since linkage in the cohort was strong. An early release covering more than 500 HLA-typed donors comprised approximately 290 gigabases of sequencing data and 85 million or so unique TCR sequences. The study combined high-throughput TCR immunosequencing, statistical association of individual TCRs with disease status, and machine learning to predict cytomegalovirus infection status. A later analysis re-analyzed previously published TCR beta repertoires from several hundred donors and added high-resolution HLA genotyping to study TCR occurrence patterns. In the later analysis, no new phenotypic data were used to find candidate immune exposures; instead, reliance was placed on TCR beta sequences and their occurrence across donors. Class I and class II HLA loci were covered by the typing at four-digit resolution. Of the roughly 400 genotyped donors, 81% were placed in the genetic ancestry cluster associated with self-reported Caucasian donors. The T cell repertoires of 700 or so subjects were profiled by immunosequencing and related to cytomegalovirus serostatus. Donor age, sex, ethnicity and CMV serostatus were compiled together with the repertoire data. In a later genetic analysis, genome-wide SNP genotypes for about 55% of the roughly 670 donors were used, and that subset was treated as a discovery cohort. Along with the approximately 650-subject first cohort, a separate validation cohort of over a hundred different subjects was used. In an earlier analysis of 500 to 650 of the donors, high-throughput TCR beta sequencing was used to judge whether each TCR beta V gene segment behaved as functional or pseudogenic. Across 300 to 400 genotyped donors of the cohort, an average of about 240,000 unique TCR beta nucleotide sequences per donor were sequenced, and approximately 17% of those sequences were non-productive. The aim of the study was to test whether cataloging public T cell receptors could identify signatures of past pathogen exposure.

In total, about 650 healthy bone marrow donors made up the cohort. All cohort members were sampled while nominally healthy, although unrecorded immune exposures were likely present. The donor tested CMV seronegative, placing the donor among the 350 to 400 seronegative members of the cohort. Every donor gave a peripheral blood sample, and the peripheral blood mononuclear cells from that sample were used for TCR beta sequencing. The Qiagen DNeasy Blood Extraction Kit was used to extract genomic DNA from the blood cell samples. The library was built by means of the immunoSEQ multiplex PCR assay. The multiplex PCR relied on a mix of 60 forward primers for TCR Vbeta segments and 13 reverse primers for TCR Jbeta segments. Amplification of the CDR3 region of rearranged TCR beta genes was performed with a multiplex PCR assay on genomic DNA. On the Illumina HiSeq System, the amplified TCR beta libraries were sequenced as 87-base-pair reads. The authors' analysis ran thus. A later analysis tallied 70 million to 100 million unique TCR beta chains across the 666 repertoires, and about 10 million of those chains were shared by two or more donors. Raw reads were error-corrected and collapsed into unique sequences with a nearest-neighbor algorithm that merged closely related sequences to remove PCR and sequencing errors. Alignment of CDR3 sequences to IMGT reference sequences was used to assign V, D and J gene segments. For a sequence to be retained, a match of at least six nucleotides to both a V gene segment and a J gene segment was required. Rearrangements were classified as productive when the CDR3 lacked stop codons and remained in frame with V and J, and all other rearrangements were classified as non-productive. Following IMGT convention, CDR3 was defined as the stretch from the second conserved V-encoded cysteine up to the conserved J-encoded phenylalanine. The earlier analysis of fewer than 700 of the donors excluded sequences that lacked an unambiguous match to a single V gene segment. In an earlier analysis of approximately 500 of the donors, a V segment was called functional when productive rearrangements were above 56.7%, and segregating when the standard deviation between donors exceeded 5%. A statistical classification framework was developed to diagnose cytomegalovirus status using the catalog of TCR beta chain sequences. V and J gene assignment, in a later analysis, came from comparing TCR nucleotide sequences with IMGT/GENE-DB human TR gene sequences. Using the TCRdist pipeline, a later analysis assigned CDR3 sequences along with most-parsimonious VDJ recombination scenarios. In a later analysis, each TCR beta chain was defined by its CDR3 amino acid sequence together with its V-gene family, and reads without a unique V-gene family were excluded. A later analysis removed 500 to 600 highly shared, low-generation-probability nucleotide sequences to deal with suspected cross-contamination and a sequencing artifact. A later analysis calculated a clonal expansion index for each public chain from normalized within-repertoire ranks of inferred template counts. A later analysis computed generation probabilities with a VDJ recombination model fitted to out-of-frame rearrangements, and checked the results against IGoR. In a later analysis, hypergeometric tests were used to score TCR-TCR, TCR-HLA and TCR-CMV co-occurrence, with a repertoire-size bias correction applied to TCR pairs. A later analysis estimated false discovery rates by permuting HLA or CMV assignments 20 times. A later analysis grouped co-occurring TCRs with DBSCAN, adding TCRdist sequence similarity when clustering within HLA-allele-positive subsets. Co-occurrence clustering excluded repertoires with fewer than 30,000 or more than 120,000 public chains, plus five with anomalous nucleotide sharing. This immuneACCESS table, as held by TCRdb, lists in-frame sequences with V and J called but not all clones. Of the missing ones, under half trace to an unresolved V gene in checked studies; the others have no known cause. The D gene and trimming were derived from the DNA, and the V and J assignments and clone size from that table. Recorded for this sample are about 110,000 clones; over 60% of them occurred a single time. The top ten hold 1.3% of the sample.

The CDR3, from cysteine to phenylalanine, totals 14 residues. Only the CDR3 part of the read is kept: 42 bases, read in frame from the first base. Germline trimming amounts to 5 bases on V and 1 base on J, with 4 as the count of junction bases outside the gene matches. Taken from the germline V gene, the CDR1 and CDR2 loops are MDHEN and SYDVKM. Paper-wide results and their limitations: A later analysis found that most CMV-associated TCR beta chains appeared HLA-restricted, with HLA associations seemingly driven largely by CMV exposure. Correlated functional status among segregating V segments might be attributable to linkage disequilibrium, but an unknown experimental factor could not be ruled out. According to a later genetic analysis, donors in an Asian-associated ancestry cluster had fewer N-insertions in productive TCRs than the approximately 670-donor mean. The classifier was reported to diagnose cytomegalovirus status with high specificity and sensitivity in both the original cohort and the validation cohort. According to a later analysis, parvovirus B19, influenza, CMV and Epstein-Barr virus appeared linked to several top co-occurrence clusters. CMV serostatus was the only immune exposure information available for the cohort. A later analysis associated approximately 17,000 TCR beta sequences with specific HLA alleles at a false discovery rate of 0.05. Some IMGT-functional V segments, including TRBV6-2 and TRBV6-3, could not be told apart with the 87-base-pair reads, so those segments were excluded. A later analysis found that TCR association rates varied across HLA loci, with DRB1 alleles showing the most associated TCRs and HLA-C alleles the fewest. This cohort had only TCR beta chains sequenced, and the lack of alpha or paired-chain data limited which features could be detected. A later genetic analysis associated a missense DCLRE1C variant with V-gene and J-gene trimming of TCR beta chains, and an independent cohort replicated the association. A further reported finding was that TCR beta sequences accurately predicted the HLA-A and HLA-B alleles for most subjects in the first cohort. A few of the identified cytomegalovirus-associated TCR beta chains were confirmed in vitro to be specific for cytomegalovirus antigens. Because some donors lacked HLA typing at each locus, the association tests relied only on the typed subset. An earlier analysis of approximately 540 of the donors showed that most TCR beta V segments appeared in productive rearrangements either about 87% or about 30% of the time, which broadly matched IMGT annotations. Across donors, most TCR sequences were observed very rarely, whereas some public TCRs were present in many individuals. The presence/absence analyses assumed that sequencing depth was roughly uniform across donors, and that assumption may not be true. Assigning TCR associations to individual alleles was difficult when HLA alleles, especially DR and DQ, strongly co-occurred. Because counts were too low, 15 to 20 rarely observed V segments, including chromosome 9 orphons, were excluded from the earlier analysis of about 500 of the donors. A group of highly shared sequence variants was considered likely to be a technical artifact of the sequencing pipeline. According to the authors, the approach could potentially be generalized to other disease states and immunological phenotypes. In the study, 164 TCR beta chains were listed as associated with cytomegalovirus. A later analysis found that HLA-associated TCR beta chains were more clonally expanded and had lower generation probabilities than equally common non-associated chains.

Sequencing was performed on PBMCs. This receptor chain uses TRBV28 and TRBJ1-1; TRBD1 agrees with 7 junctional bases. This TCR was sampled from a woman aged 25-40 years in good health and CMV-seronegative. Read as DNA, the sequence is TGTGCCAGCAGTCTCACAGGGGCGAACACTGAAGCTTTCTTT. Its protein product is CASSLTGANTEAFF.